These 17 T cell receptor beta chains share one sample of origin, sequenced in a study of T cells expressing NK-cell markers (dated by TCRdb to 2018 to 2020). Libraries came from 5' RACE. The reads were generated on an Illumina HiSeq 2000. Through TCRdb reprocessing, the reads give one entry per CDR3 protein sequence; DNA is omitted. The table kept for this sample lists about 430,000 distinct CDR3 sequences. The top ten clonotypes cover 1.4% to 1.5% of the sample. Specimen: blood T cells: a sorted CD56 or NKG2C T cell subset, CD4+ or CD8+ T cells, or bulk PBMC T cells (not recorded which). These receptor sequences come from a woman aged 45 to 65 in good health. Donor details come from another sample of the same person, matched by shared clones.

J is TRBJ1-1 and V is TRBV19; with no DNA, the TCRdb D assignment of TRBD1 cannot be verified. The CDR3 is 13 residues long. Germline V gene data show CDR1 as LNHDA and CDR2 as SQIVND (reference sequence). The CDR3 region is CASARGLWTEAFF.

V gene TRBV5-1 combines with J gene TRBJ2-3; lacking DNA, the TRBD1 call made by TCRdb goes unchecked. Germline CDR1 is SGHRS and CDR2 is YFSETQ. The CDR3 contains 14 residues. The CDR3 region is CASSGRQGTDTQYF. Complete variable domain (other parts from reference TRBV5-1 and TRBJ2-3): KAGVTQTPRYLIKTRGQQVTLSCSPISGHRSVSWYQQTPGQGLQFLFEYFSETQRNKGNFPGRFSGRQFSNSRSEMNVSTLELGDSALYLCASSGRQGTDTQYFGPGTRLTVL.

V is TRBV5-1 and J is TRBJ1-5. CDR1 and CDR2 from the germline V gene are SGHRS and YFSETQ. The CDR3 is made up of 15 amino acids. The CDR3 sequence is CASSLASGSNQPQHF.

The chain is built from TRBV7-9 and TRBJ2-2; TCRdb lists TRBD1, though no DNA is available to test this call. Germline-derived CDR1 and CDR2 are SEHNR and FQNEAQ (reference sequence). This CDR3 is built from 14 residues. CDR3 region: CASSRRGNTGELFF.

The CDR3 reads CASPPGSQETQYF. The rearrangement joins TRBV12-5 to TRBJ2-5; the D call of TRBD2 rests on TCRdb alone, since no DNA is present to check it. Germline V gene data show CDR1 as LGHNT and CDR2 as FRNRAP. This CDR3 spans 13 amino acids.

The CDR3 sequence is CATSSGTGGAEQFF. This rearrangement joins TRBV12-3 or TRBV12-4 to TRBJ2-1; TCRdb reports TRBD1, a call that lacks DNA to check it against. The CDR3 sequence is 14 residues long.

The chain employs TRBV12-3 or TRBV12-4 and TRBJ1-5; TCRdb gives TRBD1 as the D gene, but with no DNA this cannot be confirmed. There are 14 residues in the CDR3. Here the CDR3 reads CASRPGTEGQPQHF.

The CDR3: CASSPLGTSTANTDTQYF. This chain joins TRBV18 and TRBJ2-3; the TRBD2 assignment by TCRdb is unverifiable without DNA. In germline, CDR1 is KGHSH, CDR2 LQKENI. This CDR3 has 18 residues.

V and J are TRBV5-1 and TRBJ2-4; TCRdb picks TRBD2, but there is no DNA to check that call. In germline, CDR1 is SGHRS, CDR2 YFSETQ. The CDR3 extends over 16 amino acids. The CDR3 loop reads CASSSGLAGPQNIQYF.

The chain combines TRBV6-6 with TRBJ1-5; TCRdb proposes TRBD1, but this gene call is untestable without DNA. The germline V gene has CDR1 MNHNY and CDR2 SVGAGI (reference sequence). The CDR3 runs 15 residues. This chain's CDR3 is CASISQGYGNQPQHF.

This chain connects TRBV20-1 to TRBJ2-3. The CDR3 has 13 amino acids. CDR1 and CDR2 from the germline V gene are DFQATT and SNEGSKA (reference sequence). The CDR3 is CSAKVQVADTQYF.

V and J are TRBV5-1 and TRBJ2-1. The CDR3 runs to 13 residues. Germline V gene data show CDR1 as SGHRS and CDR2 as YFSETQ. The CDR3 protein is CASSSPDLSEQFF.

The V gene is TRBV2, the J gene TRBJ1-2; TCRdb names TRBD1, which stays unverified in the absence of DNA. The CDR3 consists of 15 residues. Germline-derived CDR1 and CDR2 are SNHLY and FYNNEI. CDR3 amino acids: CASSGAQGTNYGYTF. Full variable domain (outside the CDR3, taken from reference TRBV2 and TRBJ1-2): EPEVTQTPSHQVTQMGQEVILRCVPISNHLYFYWYRQILGQKVEFLVSFYNNEISEKSEIFDDQFSVERPDGSNFTLKIRSTKLEDSAMYFCASSGAQGTNYGYTFGSGTRLTVV.

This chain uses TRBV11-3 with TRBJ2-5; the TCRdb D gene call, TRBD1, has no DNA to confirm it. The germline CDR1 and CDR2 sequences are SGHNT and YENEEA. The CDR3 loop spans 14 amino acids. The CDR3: CASTGGGTQETQYF.

The chain's CDR3 is CASSEWSNYGYTF. The chain carries TRBV10-2 and TRBJ1-2. This CDR3 contains 13 residues. Per germline, CDR1 WSHSY and CDR2 SAAADI.

CDR3 protein: CASSYEGQTRSGANVLTF. The gene calls are TRBV6-1 and TRBJ2-6; TCRdb reports TRBD1, a call that lacks DNA to check it against. The CDR3 has 18 residues. CDR1 and CDR2 from the germline V gene are MNHNS and SASEGT.

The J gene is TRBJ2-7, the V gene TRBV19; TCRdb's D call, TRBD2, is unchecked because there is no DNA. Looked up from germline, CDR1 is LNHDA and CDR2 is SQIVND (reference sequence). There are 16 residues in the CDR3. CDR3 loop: CASSIEEAGGSYEQYF.